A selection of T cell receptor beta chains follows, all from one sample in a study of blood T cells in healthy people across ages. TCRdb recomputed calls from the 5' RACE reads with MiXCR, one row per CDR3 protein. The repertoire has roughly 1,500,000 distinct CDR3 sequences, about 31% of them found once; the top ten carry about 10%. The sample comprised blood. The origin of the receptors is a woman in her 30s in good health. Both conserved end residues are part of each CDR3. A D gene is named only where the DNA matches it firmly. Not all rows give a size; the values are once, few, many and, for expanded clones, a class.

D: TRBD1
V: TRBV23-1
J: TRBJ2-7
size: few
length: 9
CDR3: CAAPQGLYF
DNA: TGCGCCGCACCACAGGGGCTGTACTTC

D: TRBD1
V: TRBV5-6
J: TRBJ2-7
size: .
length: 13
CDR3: CASSWGQTDEQYF
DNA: TGTGCCAGCAGCTGGGGACAGACAGACGAGCAGTACTTC

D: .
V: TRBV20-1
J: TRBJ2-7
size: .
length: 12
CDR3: CSAPPQGNEQYF
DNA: TGCAGTGCTCCACCACAAGGGAACGAGCAGTACTTC

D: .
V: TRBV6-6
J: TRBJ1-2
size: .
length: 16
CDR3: CASSMDGIDANYGYTF
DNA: TGTGCCAGCAGTATGGACGGGATCGACGCTAACTATGGCTACACCTTC

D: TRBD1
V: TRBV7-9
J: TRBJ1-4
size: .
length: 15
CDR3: CASSRGQGAREKLFF
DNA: TGTGCCAGCAGCCGTGGACAGGGGGCGCGAGAAAAACTGTTTTTT

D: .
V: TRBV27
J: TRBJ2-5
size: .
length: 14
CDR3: CASSPPGGGETQYF
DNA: TGTGCCAGCAGTCCCCCCGGCGGGGGCGAGACCCAGTACTTC

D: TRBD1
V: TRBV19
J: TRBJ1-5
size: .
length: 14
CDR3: CASSETGIVQPQHF
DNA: TGTGCCAGTAGCGAGACAGGGATCGTTCAGCCCCAGCATTTT

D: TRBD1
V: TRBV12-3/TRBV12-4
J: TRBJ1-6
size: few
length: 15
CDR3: CASSIGTGGNSPLHF
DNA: TGTGCCAGCAGCATTGGGACAGGCGGAAATTCACCCCTCCACTTT

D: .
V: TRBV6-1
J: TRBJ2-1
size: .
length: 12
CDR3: CASNKRGLEQFF
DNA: TGTGCCAGCAACAAGAGGGGTTTAGAGCAGTTCTTC

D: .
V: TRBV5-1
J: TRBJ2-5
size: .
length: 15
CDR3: CASSLATSLQETQYF
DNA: TGCGCCAGCAGCTTGGCTACTAGTCTCCAAGAGACCCAGTACTTC

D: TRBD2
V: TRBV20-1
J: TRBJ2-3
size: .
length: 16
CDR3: CSAGPKTSGRGDTQYF
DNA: TGCAGTGCTGGACCCAAGACTAGCGGGAGGGGGGATACGCAGTATTTT

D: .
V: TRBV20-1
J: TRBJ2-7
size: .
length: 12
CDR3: CSCSRRGAEQYF
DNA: TGCAGCTGCTCCCGCAGGGGAGCCGAGCAGTACTTC

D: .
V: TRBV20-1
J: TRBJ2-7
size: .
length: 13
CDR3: CSAERGPPHEQYF
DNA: TGCAGTGCCGAACGGGGGCCCCCCCACGAGCAGTACTTC

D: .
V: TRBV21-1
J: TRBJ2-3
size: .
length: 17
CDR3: CASSFSPSGWATDTQYF
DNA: TGTGCCAGCAGCTTTTCCCCCTCCGGTTGGGCCACGGATACGCAGTATTTT

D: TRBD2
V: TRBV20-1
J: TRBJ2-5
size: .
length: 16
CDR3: CSARGILAGDKETQYF
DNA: TGCAGTGCTAGAGGCATCCTAGCGGGGGATAAAGAGACCCAGTACTTC

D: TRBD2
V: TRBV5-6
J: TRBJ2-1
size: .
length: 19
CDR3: CASSLIGTSGKATYNEQFF
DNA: TGTGCCAGCAGCTTAATAGGGACTAGCGGGAAAGCAACCTACAATGAGCAGTTCTTC

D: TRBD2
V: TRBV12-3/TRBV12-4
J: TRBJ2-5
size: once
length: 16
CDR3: CATTDQGGRVYNEQYF
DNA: TGTGCCACGACCGACCAGGGCGGGAGGGTCTACAATGAGCAGTACTTC

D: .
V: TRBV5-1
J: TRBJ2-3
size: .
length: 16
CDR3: CASSSGGTSASDTQYF
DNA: TGCGCCAGCAGCTCGGGTGGGACTTCAGCCTCGGATACGCAGTATTTT

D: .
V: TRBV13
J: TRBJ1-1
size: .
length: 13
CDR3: CASSLGQGLGAFF
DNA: TGTGCCAGCAGCTTAGGCCAGGGATTAGGGGCTTTCTTT

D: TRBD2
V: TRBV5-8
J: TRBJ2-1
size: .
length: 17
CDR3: CASRGLAGGLSHNEQFF
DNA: TGTGCCAGCAGGGGACTAGCGGGAGGATTGTCCCACAATGAGCAGTTCTTC

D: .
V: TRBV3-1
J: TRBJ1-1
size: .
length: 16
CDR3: CASSQDPGMWYTEAFF
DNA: TGTGCCAGCAGCCAAGATCCAGGGATGTGGTACACTGAAGCTTTCTTT

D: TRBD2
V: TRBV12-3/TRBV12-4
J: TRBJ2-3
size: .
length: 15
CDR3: CASSLLAGRTDAQYF
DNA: TGTGCCAGCAGTTTACTAGCGGGGCGTACAGATGCGCAGTATTTT

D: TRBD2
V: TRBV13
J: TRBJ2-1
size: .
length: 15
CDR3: CASGTSSGGYSEQFF
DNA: TGTGCCAGCGGCACGTCTAGCGGGGGGTACAGTGAGCAGTTCTTC

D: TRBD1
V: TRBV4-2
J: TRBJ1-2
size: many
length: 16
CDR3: CASSHVGQGGGYGYTF
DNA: TGTGCCAGCAGCCATGTGGGACAGGGGGGAGGCTATGGCTACACCTTC

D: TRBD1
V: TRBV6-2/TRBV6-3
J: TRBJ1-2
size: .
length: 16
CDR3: CASSYSIGTANYGYTF
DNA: TGTGCCAGCAGTTACTCGATAGGGACAGCTAACTATGGCTACACCTTC

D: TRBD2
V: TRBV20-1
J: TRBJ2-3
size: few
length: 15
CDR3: CSAQTSGGAGDTQYF
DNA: TGCAGTGCCCAAACTAGCGGGGGGGCTGGAGATACGCAGTATTTT

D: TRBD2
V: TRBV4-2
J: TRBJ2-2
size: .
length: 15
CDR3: CASSNSGRGTGELFF
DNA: TGTGCCAGCAGCAACAGCGGGAGAGGCACCGGGGAGCTGTTTTTT

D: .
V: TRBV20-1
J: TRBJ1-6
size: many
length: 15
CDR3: CSAREAGLNNSPLHF
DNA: TGCAGTGCTAGAGAGGCAGGGCTCAATAATTCACCCCTCCACTTT

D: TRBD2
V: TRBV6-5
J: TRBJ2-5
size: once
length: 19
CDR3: CASSYPSSLTSGDQETQYF
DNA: TGTGCCAGCAGTTACCCCTCTTCCTTGACTAGCGGGGACCAAGAGACCCAGTACTTC

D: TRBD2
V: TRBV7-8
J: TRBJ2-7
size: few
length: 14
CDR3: CASSLSGGVSEQYF
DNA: TGTGCCAGCAGCCTTAGCGGGGGGGTAAGCGAGCAGTACTTC

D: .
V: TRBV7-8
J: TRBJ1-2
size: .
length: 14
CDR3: CASSLVGRAGGYTF
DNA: TGTGCCAGCAGCTTAGTTGGCAGGGCTGGCGGCTACACCTTC

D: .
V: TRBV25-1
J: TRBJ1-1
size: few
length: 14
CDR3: CASSTLDGTLEAFF
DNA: TGTGCCAGCAGTACCCTGGACGGAACCCTCGAAGCTTTCTTT

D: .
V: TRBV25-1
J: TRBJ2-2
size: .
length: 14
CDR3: CASRGNGNTGELFF
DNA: TGTGCCAGCAGAGGGAACGGGAACACCGGGGAGCTGTTTTTT

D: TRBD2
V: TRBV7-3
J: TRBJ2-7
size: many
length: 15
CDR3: CASSPLGGSLYEQYF
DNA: TGTGCCAGCAGCCCTCTGGGCGGGAGCCTCTACGAGCAGTACTTC

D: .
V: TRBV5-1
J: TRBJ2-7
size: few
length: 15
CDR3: CASSFLAGTAYEQYF
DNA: TGCGCCAGCAGCTTTTTGGCAGGGACCGCCTACGAGCAGTACTTC

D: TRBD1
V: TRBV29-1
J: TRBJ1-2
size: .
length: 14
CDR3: CSVVGDRGLYDYTF
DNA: TGCAGCGTTGTGGGGGACAGGGGGCTCTATGACTACACCTTC

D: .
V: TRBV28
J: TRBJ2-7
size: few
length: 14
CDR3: CASTQPGGTYEQYF
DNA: TGTGCCAGCACTCAACCGGGGGGCACCTACGAGCAGTACTTC

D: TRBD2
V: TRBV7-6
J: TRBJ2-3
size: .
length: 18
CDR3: CASGAVGLGAGGTDTQYF
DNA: TGTGCCAGCGGGGCGGTGGGACTAGGAGCGGGGGGCACAGATACGCAGTATTTT

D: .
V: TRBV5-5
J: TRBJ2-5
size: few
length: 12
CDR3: CASSRIEETQYF
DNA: TGTGCCAGCAGCAGAATCGAAGAGACCCAGTACTTC

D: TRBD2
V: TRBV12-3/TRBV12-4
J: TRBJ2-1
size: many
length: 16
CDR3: CASRASGGFSYNEQFF
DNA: TGTGCCAGCAGGGCTAGCGGGGGTTTCTCCTACAATGAGCAGTTCTTC

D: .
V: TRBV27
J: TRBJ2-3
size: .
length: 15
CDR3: CASSSLGAGTDTQYF
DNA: TGTGCCAGCAGTTCGTTGGGGGCAGGCACAGATACGCAGTATTTT

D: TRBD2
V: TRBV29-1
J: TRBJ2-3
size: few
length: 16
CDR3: CSVEGTSGGGTDTQYF
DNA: TGCAGCGTTGAAGGGACTAGCGGGGGGGGTACAGATACGCAGTATTTT

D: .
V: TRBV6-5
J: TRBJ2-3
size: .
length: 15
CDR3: CASSYGQGNPDTQYF
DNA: TGTGCCAGCAGTTATGGGCAGGGGAACCCAGATACGCAGTATTTT

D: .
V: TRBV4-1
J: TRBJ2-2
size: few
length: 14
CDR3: CASGRWTTDGELFF
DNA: TGCGCCAGCGGGCGGTGGACTACCGACGGGGAGCTGTTTTTT

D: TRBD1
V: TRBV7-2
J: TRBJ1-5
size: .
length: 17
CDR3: CASSLDPRQGGNQPQHF
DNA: TGTGCCAGCAGCTTAGACCCTCGACAGGGTGGCAATCAGCCCCAGCATTTT